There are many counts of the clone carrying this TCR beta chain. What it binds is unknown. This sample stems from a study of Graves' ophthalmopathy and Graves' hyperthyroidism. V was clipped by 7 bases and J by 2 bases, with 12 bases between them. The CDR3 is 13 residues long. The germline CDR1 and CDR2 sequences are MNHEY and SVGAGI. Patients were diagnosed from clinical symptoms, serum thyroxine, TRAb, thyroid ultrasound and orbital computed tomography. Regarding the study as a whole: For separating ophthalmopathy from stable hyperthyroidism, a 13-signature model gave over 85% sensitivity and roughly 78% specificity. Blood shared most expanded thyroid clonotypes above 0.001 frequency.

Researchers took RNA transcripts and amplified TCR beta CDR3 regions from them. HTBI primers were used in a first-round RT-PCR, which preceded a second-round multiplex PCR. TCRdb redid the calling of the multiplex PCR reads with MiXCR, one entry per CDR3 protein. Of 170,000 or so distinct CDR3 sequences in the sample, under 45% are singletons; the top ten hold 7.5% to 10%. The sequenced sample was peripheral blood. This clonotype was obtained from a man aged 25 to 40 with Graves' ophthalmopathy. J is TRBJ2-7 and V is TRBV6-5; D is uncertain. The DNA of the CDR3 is TGTGCCAGCATTTCCGGGCCAACCTACGAGCAGTACTTC. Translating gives CASISGPTYEQYF.